These 28 T cell receptor beta chains were all obtained from the same sample, sequenced in a study of blood T cell repertoires in COVID-19. Libraries were prepared by immunoSEQ multiplex PCR; TCRdb keeps only in-frame clonotypes and omits some of them. The repertoire consists of 95,000 to 110,000 clones, with over 65% occurring once and the leading ten covering under 30%. Sequenced input: peripheral blood. The receptors derive from a man in his 60s with acute or convalescent COVID-19.

This rearrangement joins TRBV10-3 to TRBJ1-4; 7 bases map to TRBD1. With V trimmed by 6 bases and J by 2 bases, 0 bases remained unmatched. The CDR3 loop spans 13 amino acids. Germline-derived CDR1 and CDR2 are ENHRY and SYGVKD. This chain's CDR3 is CAIRQGTNEKLFF. CDR3 in DNA: TGTGCCATCAGACAGGGGACTAATGAAAAACTGTTTTTT.

This chain joins TRBV21-1 and TRBJ2-7; the table assigns TRBD1, which was not confirmed against the DNA. TRBV21-1 is assigned pseudogene status. This CDR3 region has 15 residues. CDR3 amino acids: CASSKGTGLSYEQYV. The CDR3 DNA is TGTGCCAGCAGCAAGGGGACAGGCCTTTCCTACGAGCAGTACGTC.

The rearrangement links TRBV5-1 to TRBJ2-3; weak D call: TRBD2 (6 bases). The CDR3 has 14 amino acids. Trimming took 4 bases from V and 2 from J, leaving 11 bases between them. CDR1 is SGHRS, CDR2 YFSETQ, per germline. The CDR3 reads CASSPGTVTDTQYF. CDR3 DNA sequence: TGCGCCAGCAGCCCCGGGACTGTCACAGATACGCAGTATTTT.

The chain has TRBV5-4 and TRBJ2-7, with 10 bases that match TRBD2. V gave up 0 bases and J gave up 2 bases; unmatched junction bases: 11. CDR3 length equals 18 residues. Germline CDR1 reads SGHNT; CDR2 reads YYREEE (reference sequence). The CDR3 sequence: CASSLGRASGSLAYEQYV. CDR3 bases: TGTGCCAGCAGCTTGGGTAGGGCTAGCGGGAGTCTCGCCTACGAGCAGTACGTC.

The J gene is TRBJ2-2, the V gene TRBV28; D might be TRBD1 (6 bases). The CDR3 has 17 amino acids. From germline, CDR1 is MDHEN and CDR2 SYDVKM. V was clipped by 1 base and J by 0 bases, with 12 bases between them. Here the CDR3 DNA reads TGTGCCAGCAGTTTATACTCCGGGACACCGAACACCGGGGAGCTGTTTTTT. Translation gives CASSLYSGTPNTGELFF. The variable domain in full, with the rest retrieved from reference TRBV28 and TRBJ2-2, is DVKVTQSSRYLVKRTGEKVFLECVQDMDHENMFWYRQDPGLGLRLIYFSYDVKMKEKGDIPEGYSVSREKKERFSLILESASTNQTSMYLCASSLYSGTPNTGELFFGEGSRLTVL.

This clone was seen a single time. The V call is TRBV19, the J call TRBJ2-7, with D possibly TRBD1 on 7 matching bases. CDR3 size: 19 residues. Germline V CDR1 and CDR2: LNHDA, SQIVND (reference sequence). Between the trimmed V and J ends, which lost 4 bases and 2 bases, there was a span of 27 bases. For the CDR3, the DNA is TGTGCCAGTAGTACTCCCCCGGGACAGCCTCGGGAGCCCCCCTACGAGCAGTACGTC. Translating it yields CASSTPPGQPREPPYEQYV.

CDR3 nucleotides: TGTGCCAGCAGGCCCTTGGACAGGGTAAATGAAAAACTGTTTTTT. This codes for CASRPLDRVNEKLFF. The chain joins TRBV28 to TRBJ1-4; 8 nucleotides match TRBD1. CDR1 is MDHEN, CDR2 SYDVKM, per germline. This CDR3 has 15 amino acids. The J segment lost 5 bases and the V segment lost 6 bases, leaving 8 bases of the junction unmatched.

The chain couples TRBV28 to TRBJ2-1, with TRBD2 matching over 8 bases. V dropped 7 bases and J dropped 5; count of bases not matched to a gene: 10. Looked up from germline, CDR1 is MDHEN and CDR2 is SYDVKM. This CDR3 is built from 15 residues. The CDR3 protein is CASTKASGRNNEQFF. The DNA for the CDR3 is TGTGCCAGCACCAAGGCTAGCGGGCGGAACAATGAGCAGTTCTTC.

The chain employs TRBV5-4 and TRBJ1-1, with D tentatively TRBD1 (5 bases). The CDR3 totals 14 residues. V lost 7 bases to trimming and J lost 6 bases, with 19 bases between them. Germline values: CDR1 SGHNT, CDR2 YYREEE (reference sequence). The CDR3 protein is CASSFGNGDSEAFF. For the CDR3, the DNA is TGTGCCAGCTCCTTCGGGAACGGGGACTCTGAAGCTTTCTTT. The full variable domain, with the rest looked up from reference TRBV5-4 and TRBJ1-1, is ETGVTQSPTHLIKTRGQQVTLRCSSQSGHNTVSWYQQALGQGPQFIFQYYREEENGRGNFPPRFSGLQFPNYSSELNVNALELDDSALYLCASSFGNGDSEAFFGQGTRLTVV.

This chain links TRBV6-6 with TRBJ1-1; D possibly corresponds to TRBD1 (5 bases). The CDR3 spans 15 residues. V lost 8 bases and J lost 0, with 16 bases in between. Germline values: CDR1 MNHNY, CDR2 SVGAGI (reference sequence). CDR3 region: CASLNNPTVNTEAFF. The CDR3 DNA follows: TGTGCCAGCTTAAATAACCCGACAGTGAACACTGAAGCTTTCTTT.

The gene calls are TRBV5-6 and TRBJ2-5; TRBD2 matches at 14 bases. The CDR3 sequence is 15 residues long. V shed 4 bases and J 4 bases; nucleotides not matched to a gene: 3. The V gene's germline CDR1 is SGHDT and CDR2 YYEEEE. DNA of the CDR3: TGTGCCAGCAGCGCGGGACTAGCGGGAGCAGAGACCCAGTACTTC. It yields the protein CASSAGLAGAETQYF.

J is TRBJ2-7 and V is TRBV27; tentative D call: TRBD1 (5 bases). V lost 5 bases, J lost 1 base, and 15 bases lay in between. This CDR3 has 15 amino acids. Per germline, CDR1 MNHEY and CDR2 SMNVEV (reference sequence). The CDR3 protein is CASSLKQGSSYEQYF. The CDR3 bases are TGTGCCAGCAGTCTCAAGCAGGGTTCTTCCTACGAGCAGTACTTC.

The chain employs TRBV29-1 and TRBJ1-6; TRBD1 matches 9 bases. The CDR3 extends over 13 amino acids. The J segment lost 7 bases and the V segment lost 6 bases, leaving 4 bases of the junction unmatched. The germline V gene encodes CDR1 SQVTM and CDR2 ANQGSEA. The CDR3 bases are TGCAGCGTGAGGACAGGGGCAAATTCACCCCTCCACTTT. Protein product: CSVRTGANSPLHF.

The chain carries TRBV7-9 and TRBJ2-7; D might be TRBD1 (5 bases). The CDR3 spans 17 residues. Germline-derived CDR1 and CDR2 are SEHNR and FQNEAQ (reference sequence). V lost 3 bases to trimming and J lost 5 bases, with 23 bases between them. CDR3 loop: CASSFSIGPTVPHEQYF. CDR3 nucleotides: TGTGCCAGCAGCTTCAGTATAGGCCCGACAGTACCCCACGAGCAGTACTTC.

The V and J genes are TRBV19 and TRBJ2-4, with D perhaps matching TRBD1 (6 bases). The CDR3 covers 14 residues. V was cut by 5 bases and J by 4 bases, with 12 bases left in between. Germline assignment: CDR1 LNHDA and CDR2 SQIVND (reference sequence). The chain's CDR3 is CASSVQGMKNIQYF. The DNA for the CDR3 is TGTGCCAGTAGTGTTCAGGGGATGAAAAACATTCAGTACTTC.

V usage is TRBV28 and J usage is TRBJ1-1; maybe TRBD1 (6 bases). The germline V and J ends were trimmed by 6 bases and 3 bases, with 26 bases remaining between them. Germline V gene lookup returns CDR1 MDHEN and CDR2 SYDVKM. This CDR3 is 18 amino acids long. CDR3 amino acids: CASRTAGAPYDRDTEAFF. The CDR3 nucleotides are TGTGCCAGCAGGACGGCAGGGGCCCCCTATGACCGGGACACTGAAGCTTTCTTT.

This clone was observed a single time. The chain couples TRBV19 to TRBJ2-3; 8 positions agree with TRBD2. Per the germline V gene, CDR1 is LNHDA and CDR2 is SQIVND (reference sequence). This CDR3 is built from 16 residues. V trimming: 4 bases; J trimming: 6 bases; junction bases outside the gene matches: 12. In DNA, the CDR3 is TGTGCCAGTAGTAACCGACTAGCGCTCACTTCGGATACGCAGTATTTT. Encoded protein: CASSNRLALTSDTQYF.

The chain uses TRBV18 and TRBJ2-1, with 11 bases that match TRBD2. The CDR3 is 16 residues long. The V gene's germline CDR1 is KGHSH and CDR2 LQKENI. The J segment lost 6 bases and the V segment lost 6 bases, leaving 10 bases of the junction unmatched. The CDR3 region is CASSPILAGASNEQFF. CDR3 coding DNA: TGTGCCAGCTCGCCGATACTAGCGGGAGCTTCCAATGAGCAGTTCTTC.

The rearrangement joins TRBV6-2 or TRBV6-3 to TRBJ2-7, with 10 bases matching TRBD1. The V and J ends lost 5 bases and 3 bases, in that order; junction bases with no gene match: 10. CDR3 length equals 16 residues. Per germline, CDR1 MNHEY and CDR2 SVGEGT. CDR3 sequence (DNA): TGTGCCAGCAGTACCCACTGGGACAGGGGATTCTACGAGCAGTACTTC. Encoded protein: CASSTHWDRGFYEQYF.

The V call is TRBV29-1, the J call TRBJ2-2; 7 bases map to TRBD2. The CDR3 is 16 amino acids. V lost 2 bases to trimming and J lost 1 base; unmatched junction nucleotides: 7. The germline V gene encodes CDR1 SQVTM and CDR2 ANQGSEA. Written as DNA, the CDR3 is TGCAGCGTTGAAATCCTAGCGGAGAGGAACACCGGGGAGCTGTTTTTT. Translating it yields CSVEILAERNTGELFF.

This clone was found once. The V call is TRBV5-1, the J call TRBJ2-3, with D perhaps matching TRBD2 (5 bases). The V gene lost 2 bases and the J gene lost 0 bases, with 7 bases spanning the gap. The CDR3 is 14 amino acids. Germline CDR1 is SGHRS and CDR2 is YFSETQ. The CDR3 region has the DNA TGCGCCAGCAGCTTTACGGGAAGCACAGATACGCAGTATTTT. It is translated as CASSFTGSTDTQYF.

The chain recombines TRBV6-2 or TRBV6-3 with TRBJ2-3; a possible D gene is TRBD1 (6 bases). The CDR3 sequence is 15 residues long. Trimming removed 6 bases from V and 3 bases from J, with 16 bases in between. Germline V gives CDR1 MNHEY, CDR2 SVGEGT. The CDR3 here is CASSSTGLGTDTQYF. The CDR3 region has the DNA TGTGCCAGCAGCTCGACAGGCTTGGGTACAGATACGCAGTATTTT.

There are a few counts of this clone. V is TRBV10-1 and J is TRBJ2-1; D ambiguous. Germline-derived CDR1 and CDR2 are WNHNN and SYGVQD (reference sequence). Trimming removed 0 bases at V and 0 bases at J, with 6 bases between. The CDR3 contains 15 residues. The CDR3 loop is CASSESASSYNEQFF. The CDR3, as DNA: TGCGCCAGCAGTGAGTCGGCCAGCTCCTACAATGAGCAGTTCTTC.

The DNA for the CDR3 is TGTGCCAGCAGTGAAACAGGGACCTCCTACGAGCAGTACTTC. Amino acid sequence: CASSETGTSYEQYF. The rearrangement joins TRBV25-1 to TRBJ2-7, with D perhaps matching TRBD1 (6 bases). CDR1 is MGHDK, CDR2 SYGVNS, per germline. The CDR3 is 14 residues long. The V gene lost 2 bases and the J gene lost 0 bases, with 8 bases spanning the gap.

The V gene is TRBV5-4, the J gene TRBJ2-3; D is perhaps TRBD2 (5 bases). Germline V lookup: CDR1 SGHNT, CDR2 YYREEE (reference sequence). The length of the CDR3 is 15 residues. V lost 0 bases to trimming and J lost 3 bases, with 11 bases between them. The CDR3 spells CASSLAKRGTDTQYF. As DNA, the CDR3 is TGTGCCAGCAGCTTGGCCAAAAGAGGGACAGATACGCAGTATTTT. Filled out from reference TRBV5-4 and TRBJ2-3, the complete variable domain reads ETGVTQSPTHLIKTRGQQVTLRCSSQSGHNTVSWYQQALGQGPQFIFQYYREEENGRGNFPPRFSGLQFPNYSSELNVNALELDDSALYLCASSLAKRGTDTQYFGPGTRLTVL.

The chain recombines TRBV6-5 with TRBJ2-2; TRBD2 aligns across 7 bases. This CDR3 spans 15 amino acids. In germline, CDR1 is MNHEY, CDR2 SVGAGI. Losses at the gene ends were 2 bases for V and 3 bases for J; bases not matched to a gene: 3. The CDR3 DNA follows: TGTGCCAGCAGTTACGAGGGAGGGGACACCGGGGAGCTGTTTTTT. Its protein is CASSYEGGDTGELFF.

The gene calls are TRBV5-1 and TRBJ1-4; 8 bases are shared with TRBD1. The CDR3 length is 15 residues. Germline V gene sequence: CDR1 SGHRS, CDR2 YFSETQ. V lost 4 bases, J lost 7 bases, and 9 bases stayed unmatched. For the CDR3, the DNA is TGCGCCAGCAGCCCCGGACAGGGAAGCTTTGAAAAACTGTTTTTT. Its protein is CASSPGQGSFEKLFF.

The rearrangement uses TRBV15 and TRBJ2-3; TRBD2 is a possible D gene (6 bases). The germline CDR1 and CDR2 sequences are LNHNV and YYDKDF (reference sequence). V dropped 0 bases and J dropped 0 bases, with 13 bases sitting between them. The CDR3 spans 17 residues. Written as DNA, the CDR3 is TGTGCCACCAGCAGAGATCGGGTTAGCGGAAGCACAGATACGCAGTATTTT. This codes for CATSRDRVSGSTDTQYF.